The 20 T cell receptor beta chains below were found in one sample sequenced in a study of blood T cell repertoires in COVID-19. The method was immunoSEQ multiplex PCR; TCRdb's version includes in-frame clones alone and lacks a portion of them. The sample includes around 190,000 clones, approximately 90% of them seen just once. The sequenced sample consisted of peripheral blood. The receptors here all came from a man aged 45 to 65 with COVID-19, enrolled during active disease.

This clone is a singleton in its sample. V gene TRBV28 combines with J gene TRBJ1-1, with TRBD1 identical over 7 bases. The CDR3 spans 12 residues. V lost 4 bases to trimming and J lost 8 bases; unmatched junction nucleotides: 4. The germline V gene encodes CDR1 MDHEN and CDR2 SYDVKM. The CDR3 here is CASSSEGAEAFF. CDR3 bases: TGTGCCAGCAGTTCCGAGGGGGCCGAAGCTTTCTTT.

The V gene is TRBV15, the J gene TRBJ2-3, with D unresolved. The V end lost 2 bases, the J end lost 4 bases, and 4 bases lay between the germline ends. This CDR3 region has 12 residues. Germline V gives CDR1 LNHNV, CDR2 YYDKDF (reference sequence). In DNA, the CDR3 is TGTGCCACCAGCAGACCGTCAGATACGCAGTATTTT. It codes for CATSRPSDTQYF. The complete variable domain, with remaining parts taken from reference TRBV15 and TRBJ2-3, reads DAMVIQNPRYQVTQFGKPVTLSCSQTLNHNVMYWYQQKSSQAPKLLFHYYDKDFNNEADTPDNFQSRRPNTSFCFLDIRSPGLGDTAMYLCATSRPSDTQYFGPGTRLTVL.

V usage is TRBV18 and J usage is TRBJ2-1; possible D gene TRBD2, 5 bases. The ends were cut back, 1 base at V and 3 bases at J, with 10 bases in the middle. The CDR3 spans 15 residues. Germline V gene sequence: CDR1 KGHSH, CDR2 LQKENI. The CDR3 sequence is CASSPREGIYNEQFF. The CDR3 DNA reads TGTGCCAGCTCACCACGAGAGGGAATCTACAATGAGCAGTTCTTC.

The DNA for the CDR3 is TGCAGCGTGTCCCGGACAGGGGGAATGTCTGAAGCTTTCTTT. It encodes CSVSRTGGMSEAFF. The chain uses TRBV29-1 and TRBJ1-1; 10 nucleotides align to TRBD1. Trimming cost V 6 bases and J 6 bases; bases outside gene matches: 10. The CDR3 covers 14 residues. Looked up from germline, CDR1 is SQVTM and CDR2 is ANQGSEA.

This chain joins TRBV6-1 and TRBJ2-5; 11 bases are a match to TRBD2. Germline values: CDR1 MNHNS, CDR2 SASEGT. The CDR3 covers 17 residues. Losses at the gene ends were 2 bases for V and 4 bases for J; bases not matched to a gene: 9. The CDR3 DNA reads TGTGCCAGCAGTGAAAGCGTTAGCGGGGGGGCTGGAGAGACCCAGTACTTC. Its protein product is CASSESVSGGAGETQYF.

The chain couples TRBV19 to TRBJ1-5; D may be TRBD1 (5 bases). Trimming removed 5 bases at V and 6 bases at J, with 17 bases between. Germline CDR1 LNHDA, CDR2 SQIVND (reference sequence). There are 15 residues in the CDR3. The CDR3 loop is CASSSGLRGTQPQHF. The CDR3 nucleotides are TGTGCCAGTAGTTCGGGACTCCGAGGGACTCAGCCCCAGCATTTT.

CDR3 sequence (DNA): TGCGCCAGCAGCCCCGGACTAGCGGGAGGGGAGGAGCAGTTCTTC. It is translated as CASSPGLAGGEEQFF. V and J are TRBV5-1 and TRBJ2-1, with 15 bases identical to TRBD2. V dropped 4 bases and J dropped 10; count of bases not matched to a gene: 6. Germline lookup yields CDR1 SGHRS and CDR2 YFSETQ. This CDR3 contains 15 residues. Supplemented by reference TRBV5-1 and TRBJ2-1, the full variable domain reads KAGVTQTPRYLIKTRGQQVTLSCSPISGHRSVSWYQQTPGQGLQFLFEYFSETQRNKGNFPGRFSGRQFSNSRSEMNVSTLELGDSALYLCASSPGLAGGEEQFFGPGTRLTVL.

The V gene is TRBV9, the J gene TRBJ2-7; 8 nucleotides line up with TRBD2. Looked up from germline, CDR1 is SGDLS and CDR2 is YYNGEE. The CDR3 contains 14 residues. J was trimmed by 5 bases and V by 0 bases; bases with no gene match: 4. The DNA for the CDR3 is TGTGCCAGCAGCGTAGCGGGGGGGCCTCACGAGCAGTACTTC. Residues: CASSVAGGPHEQYF.

This sequence joins TRBV6-1 and TRBJ2-5; D is possibly TRBD2 (5 bases). Germline assignment: CDR1 MNHNS and CDR2 SASEGT. This CDR3 has 16 residues. V shed 2 bases and J shed 0 bases, with 13 bases lying between them. CDR3 DNA: TGTGCCAGCAGTGAAAACGGGTCGGGGAACCAAGAGACCCAGTACTTC. Protein product: CASSENGSGNQETQYF.

The genes are TRBV28 and TRBJ2-7; D is unclear. V shed 1 base and J shed 6 bases, with 10 bases lying between them. CDR1 and CDR2 from the germline V gene are MDHEN and SYDVKM. The CDR3 spans 13 residues. The CDR3 reads CASSLYGEAEQYF. CDR3 bases: TGTGCCAGCAGTTTATACGGAGAGGCCGAGCAGTACTTC.

The V gene is TRBV3-1 (or the pseudogene TRBV3-2), the J gene TRBJ2-5, with 8 bases fitting TRBD1. The ends lost 7 bases at V and 1 base at J; junction bases unmatched: 2. Germline CDR1 is LGHDT and CDR2 is YNNKEL (reference sequence). This CDR3 comprises 13 residues. CDR3 sequence (DNA): TGTGCCAGCAACCAGGGGGCCCAAGAGACCCAGTACTTC. This encodes CASNQGAQETQYF.

The rearrangement links TRBV7-7 to TRBJ1-4; D gene ambiguous. The CDR3 has 21 amino acids. V dropped 1 base and J dropped 6 bases, with 30 bases sitting between them. Germline CDR1 reads SSHAT; CDR2 reads FNYEAQ (reference sequence). The CDR3 protein is CASSLVGRNFSFFFQDEKLFF. DNA of the CDR3: TGTGCCAGCAGCTTAGTAGGCCGGAATTTCTCATTTTTTTTTCAGGATGAAAAACTGTTTTTT.

V gene TRBV19 combines with J gene TRBJ2-3; TRBD2 aligns across 10 bases. Germline CDR1 reads LNHDA; CDR2 reads SQIVND (reference sequence). V lost 3 bases to trimming and J lost 0 bases; unmatched junction nucleotides: 9. The CDR3 is 18 amino acids. The CDR3 loop is CASSIGPGTSVSTDTQYF. Written as DNA, the CDR3 is TGTGCCAGTAGTATTGGACCCGGGACTAGCGTAAGCACAGATACGCAGTATTTT. The full variable domain, completed using reference TRBV19 and TRBJ2-3, is DGGITQSPKYLFRKEGQNVTLSCEQNLNHDAMYWYRQDPGQGLRLIYYSQIVNDFQKGDIAEGYSVSREKKESFPLTVTSAQKNPTAFYLCASSIGPGTSVSTDTQYFGPGTRLTVL.

This chain links TRBV5-1 with TRBJ2-7; D perhaps matches TRBD1 (6 bases). V was pared by 4 bases and J by 7 bases, with 12 bases between. The CDR3 covers 12 residues. CDR1 and CDR2 (germline): SGHRS, YFSETQ. In nucleotides, the CDR3 is TGCGCCAGCAGCGAACAGGGCGAGGAGCAGTACTTC. Protein: CASSEQGEEQYF. Looking up the rest from reference TRBV5-1 and TRBJ2-7 gives the full variable domain: KAGVTQTPRYLIKTRGQQVTLSCSPISGHRSVSWYQQTPGQGLQFLFEYFSETQRNKGNFPGRFSGRQFSNSRSEMNVSTLELGDSALYLCASSEQGEEQYFGPGTRLTVT.

The chain combines TRBV6-5 with TRBJ1-5, with 8 bases lining up with TRBD1. This CDR3 has 14 residues. Germline loops: CDR1 MNHEY, CDR2 SVGAGI. V lost 8 bases to trimming and J lost 6 bases; unmatched junction nucleotides: 9. The CDR3 DNA is TGTGCCAGCCTTACTACAGGGGGGGCTCAGCCCCAGCATTTT. Its translation is CASLTTGGAQPQHF.

The chain is built from TRBV27 and TRBJ2-7; the match to TRBD2 covers 10 bases. The CDR3 consists of 16 residues. J lost 3 bases, V lost 5 bases, and 10 bases had no gene match. Germline V gene data show CDR1 as MNHEY and CDR2 as SMNVEV (reference sequence). CDR3 sequence (DNA): TGTGCCAGCAGTGATCGTAGCGGGGGGCTGTTCTACGAGCAGTACTTC. It codes for CASSDRSGGLFYEQYF.

The CDR3 here is CASSAQGDTEAFF. The CDR3 DNA reads as TGTGCCAGCAGCGCACAGGGGGACACTGAAGCTTTCTTT. The V and J genes are TRBV9 and TRBJ1-1; 8 positions agree with TRBD1. The trim removed 3 bases at V and 3 bases at J, leaving 1 base unmatched. Germline V gene lookup returns CDR1 SGDLS and CDR2 YYNGEE. CDR3 length: 13 amino acids.

This chain joins TRBV27 and TRBJ2-5, with 14 bases matching TRBD2. The length of the CDR3 is 15 residues. V lost 4 bases, J lost 4 bases, and 2 bases stayed unmatched. Germline CDR1 reads MNHEY; CDR2 reads SMNVEV (reference sequence). CDR3 sequence reads: CASSWTSGGLETQYF. For the CDR3, the DNA is TGTGCCAGCAGTTGGACTAGCGGGGGGTTAGAGACCCAGTACTTC.

V gene TRBV2 combines with J gene TRBJ1-2; 7 positions agree with TRBD1. V gave up 2 bases and J gave up 0 bases; unmatched junction bases: 9. The V gene's germline CDR1 is SNHLY and CDR2 FYNNEI. This CDR3 is built from 17 residues. The CDR3 sequence is CASSEYGTATSNYGYTF. DNA for the CDR3: TGTGCCAGCAGTGAATATGGGACAGCTACTTCTAACTATGGCTACACCTTC.

In its sample, this clone was seen a few times. The rearrangement uses TRBV6-6 and TRBJ1-6; 9 nucleotides line up with TRBD1. The CDR3 is made up of 16 amino acids. Trimming took 7 bases from V and 7 from J; bases not matched to a gene: 11. Looked up from germline, CDR1 is MNHNY and CDR2 is SVGAGI (reference sequence). CDR3 coding DNA: TGTGCCAGCACACAGGGGGCCCGGCCCGGCAATTCACCCCTCCACTTT. This encodes CASTQGARPGNSPLHF.